A selection of T cell receptor beta chains follows, all from one sample in a study of cytomegalovirus exposure and HLA in healthy donors. Measured with immunoSEQ multiplex PCR; TCRdb has only the in-frame clones, and not every one. Of 150,000 to 200,000 clones in the sample, roughly 80% were seen once. The sample comprised PBMCs. These receptors all come from a woman aged 45-65 years in good health and CMV-seronegative. Both conserved end residues are part of each CDR3. The D gene is left open where the match is weak.

TRBJ2-1	TRBV28	TRBD2	CASSLLGLAGGPVNEQFF
TRBJ1-5	TRBV7-9	.	CASSFGRGSNQPQHF
TRBJ2-3	TRBV14	.	CASSQGGTLFTDTQYF
TRBJ1-2	TRBV5-6	.	CASSLYTGGYGYTF
TRBJ2-7	TRBV5-4	TRBD2	CASSLWGGSSYEQYF
TRBJ1-2	TRBV28	.	CVTVANYGYTF
TRBJ1-1	TRBV7-9	TRBD1	CASSLMDREGFF
TRBJ2-3	TRBV5-1	TRBD2	CASSRGDFTDTQYF
TRBJ2-1	TRBV27	TRBD2	CASSFGLAMYEQFF
TRBJ1-2	TRBV20-1	.	CSARTDYGYTF
TRBJ2-7	TRBV15	TRBD1	CATSGQGGTGAYEQYF
TRBJ1-2	TRBV5-1	TRBD1	CVSSGRQGGDYGYTF
TRBJ1-6	TRBV19	.	CASSGYPSSYNSPLHF
TRBJ1-1	TRBV7-2	.	CASSLQSRDTEAFF
TRBJ1-2	TRBV28	TRBD1	CASSHSDRETF
TRBJ2-1	TRBV4-3	TRBD2	CASSPRTSSLYNEQFF
TRBJ2-7	TRBV28	TRBD1	CASSPLGQGDGYEQYF
TRBJ2-1	TRBV2	TRBD2	CASTSSGGNEQFF
TRBJ1-5	TRBV5-6	TRBD1	CASSSGTGVKPQHF
TRBJ2-7	TRBV13	.	CASSLIARGISSYEQYF
TRBJ1-6	TRBV28	TRBD1	CASRRAGTGFLALHF
TRBJ1-2	TRBV28	.	CASIWGGGRSNYGYTF
TRBJ2-3	TRBV5-6	TRBD1	CASSLRQGGTDTQYF